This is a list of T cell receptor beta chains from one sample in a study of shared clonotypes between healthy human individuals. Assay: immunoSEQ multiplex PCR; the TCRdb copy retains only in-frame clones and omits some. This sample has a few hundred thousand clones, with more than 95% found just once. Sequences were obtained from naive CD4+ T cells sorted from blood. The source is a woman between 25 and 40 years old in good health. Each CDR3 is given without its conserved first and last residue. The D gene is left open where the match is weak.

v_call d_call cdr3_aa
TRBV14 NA ASSQRSRGGYT
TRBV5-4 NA ASSLTGRNTGELF
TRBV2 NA ASSERVEQF
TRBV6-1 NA ASSRNYEQY
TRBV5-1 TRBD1 ASRQPGQGLETQY
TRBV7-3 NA ASSPAGSRYEQY
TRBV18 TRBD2 ASSPGLAGPSYEQY
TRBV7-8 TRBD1 ASSSLPGQPFYGYT
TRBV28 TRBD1 ASQRVRTGEETQY
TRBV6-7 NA ASSYSSMNGYKKLSGANVLT
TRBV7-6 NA ASAIGPDRSHEQY
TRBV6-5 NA ASSYANNEQF
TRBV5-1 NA ASSLEIGRNEKLF
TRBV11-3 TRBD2 ASSFEAGGPYNEQF
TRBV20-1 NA SGSSGYEQY
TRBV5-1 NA ASSSDPPYGYT
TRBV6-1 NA ASSGTGTFSYEQY
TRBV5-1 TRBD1 ASKETGEDTDTQY
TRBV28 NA ASSPPSAGGLYGYT
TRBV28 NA ASSNPRGLQY
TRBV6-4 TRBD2 ACERESNTGELF
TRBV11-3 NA ASSLAGRRNEQF
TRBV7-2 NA ASSLSRGAYNEQF
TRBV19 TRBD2 ASSDLGLAVYNEQF
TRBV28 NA ASETANTEAF
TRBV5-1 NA ASSTTGFRNTEAF
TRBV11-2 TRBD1 ASSLTGGEGEAF
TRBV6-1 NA ASRAGMTRGPEAF
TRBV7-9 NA ASSLVGGRHNEQF
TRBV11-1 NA ASSLGGPARMAEAF
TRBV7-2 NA ASSLLGYEQF
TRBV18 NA ASSPTDTQQY
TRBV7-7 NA ASSLVGYSGPGLQETQY
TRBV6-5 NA ASSYSTGFYGYT
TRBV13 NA ASSPEGGSSEKLF
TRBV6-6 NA ASSPQGVGTFEQY
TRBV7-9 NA ASSLLTFRGQETQY
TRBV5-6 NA ASTRKGGGNEKLF
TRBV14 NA ASSQDGVTEQY
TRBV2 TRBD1 ASSPDREAGYT
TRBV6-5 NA ASSYRGPGREAF
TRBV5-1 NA ASSWGPTNEKLF
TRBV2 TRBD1 ASSRQGRRETQY
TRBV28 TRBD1 ASSFGTGGGGNQPQH
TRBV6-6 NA ASSYRTDQPQH
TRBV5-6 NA ASSFKAGGGTGELF
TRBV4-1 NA ASSLTRGGSYNEQF
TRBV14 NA ASSHSSSSYNEQF
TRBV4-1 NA ASSQDQGRYEQY
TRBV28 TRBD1 ASSSPGQGLEKLF
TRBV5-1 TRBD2 ASSLSLSGSRRNEQF